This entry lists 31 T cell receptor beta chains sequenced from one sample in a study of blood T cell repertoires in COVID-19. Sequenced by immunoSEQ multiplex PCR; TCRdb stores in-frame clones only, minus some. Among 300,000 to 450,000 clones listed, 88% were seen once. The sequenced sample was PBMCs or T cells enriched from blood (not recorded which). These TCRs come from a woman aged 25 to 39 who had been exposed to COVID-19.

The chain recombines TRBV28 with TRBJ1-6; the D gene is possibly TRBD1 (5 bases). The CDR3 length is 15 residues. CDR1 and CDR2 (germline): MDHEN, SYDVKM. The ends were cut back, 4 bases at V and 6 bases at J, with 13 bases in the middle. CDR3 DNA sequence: TGTGCCAGCAGTTCCGCGACAGCGACTAATTCACCCCTCCACTTT. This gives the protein CASSSATATNSPLHF. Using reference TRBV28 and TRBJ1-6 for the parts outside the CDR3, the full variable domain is DVKVTQSSRYLVKRTGEKVFLECVQDMDHENMFWYRQDPGLGLRLIYFSYDVKMKEKGDIPEGYSVSREKKERFSLILESASTNQTSMYLCASSSATATNSPLHFGNGTRLTVT.

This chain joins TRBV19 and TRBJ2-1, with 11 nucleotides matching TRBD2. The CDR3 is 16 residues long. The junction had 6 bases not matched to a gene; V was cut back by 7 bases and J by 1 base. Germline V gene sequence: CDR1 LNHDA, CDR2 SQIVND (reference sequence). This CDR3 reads CASTLTSGISYNEQFF. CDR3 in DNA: TGTGCCAGTACCCTGACTAGCGGGATATCCTACAATGAGCAGTTCTTC.

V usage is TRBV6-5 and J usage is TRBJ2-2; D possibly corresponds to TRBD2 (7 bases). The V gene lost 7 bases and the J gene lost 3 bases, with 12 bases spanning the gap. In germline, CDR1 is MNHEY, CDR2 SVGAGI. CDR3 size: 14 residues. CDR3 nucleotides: TGTGCCAGCATAAGCGGGACATACACCGGGGAGCTGTTTTTT. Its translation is CASISGTYTGELFF.

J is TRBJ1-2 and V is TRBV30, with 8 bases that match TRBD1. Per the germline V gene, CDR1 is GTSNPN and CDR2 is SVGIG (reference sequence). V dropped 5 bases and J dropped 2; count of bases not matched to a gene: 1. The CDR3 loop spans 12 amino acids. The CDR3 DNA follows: TGTGCCTGGGGGACAGGAAACTATGGCTACACCTTC. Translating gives CAWGTGNYGYTF. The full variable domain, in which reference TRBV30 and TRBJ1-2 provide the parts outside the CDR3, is SQTIHQWPATLVQPVGSPLSLECTVEGTSNPNLYWYRQAAGRGLQLLFYSVGIGQISSEVPQNLSASRPQDRQFILSSKKLLLSDSGFYLCAWGTGNYGYTFGSGTRLTVV.

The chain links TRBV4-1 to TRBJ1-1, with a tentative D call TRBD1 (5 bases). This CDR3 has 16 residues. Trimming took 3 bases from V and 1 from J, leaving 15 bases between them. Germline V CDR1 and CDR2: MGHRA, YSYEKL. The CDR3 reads CASSHWGEIRNTEAFF. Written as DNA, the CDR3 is TGCGCCAGCAGCCATTGGGGGGAAATTAGGAACACTGAAGCTTTCTTT.

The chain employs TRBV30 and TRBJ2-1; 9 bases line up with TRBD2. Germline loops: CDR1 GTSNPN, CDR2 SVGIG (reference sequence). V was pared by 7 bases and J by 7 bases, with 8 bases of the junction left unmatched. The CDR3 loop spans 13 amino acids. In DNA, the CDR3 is TGTGCCTCATCGCGACTAGCGGTGAATGAGCAGTTCTTC. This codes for CASSRLAVNEQFF.

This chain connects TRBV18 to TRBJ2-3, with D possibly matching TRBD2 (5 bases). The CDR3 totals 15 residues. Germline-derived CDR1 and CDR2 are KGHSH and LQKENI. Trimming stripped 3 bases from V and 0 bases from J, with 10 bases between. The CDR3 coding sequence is TGTGCCAGCTCACCCGTTACGGGGAGCACAGATACGCAGTATTTT. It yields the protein CASSPVTGSTDTQYF.

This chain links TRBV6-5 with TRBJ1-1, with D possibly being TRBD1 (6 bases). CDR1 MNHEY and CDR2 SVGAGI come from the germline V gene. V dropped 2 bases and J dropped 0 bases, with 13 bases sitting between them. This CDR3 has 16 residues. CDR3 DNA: TGTGCCAGCAGTTACGCAGAAGGACAGATGAACACTGAAGCTTTCTTT. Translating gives CASSYAEGQMNTEAFF.

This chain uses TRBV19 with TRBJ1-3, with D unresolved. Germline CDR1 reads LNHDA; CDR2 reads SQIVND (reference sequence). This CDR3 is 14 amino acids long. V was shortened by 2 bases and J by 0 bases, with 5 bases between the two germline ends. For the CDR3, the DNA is TGTGCCAGTAGTATAACGAGCTCTGGAAACACCATATATTTT. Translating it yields CASSITSSGNTIYF.

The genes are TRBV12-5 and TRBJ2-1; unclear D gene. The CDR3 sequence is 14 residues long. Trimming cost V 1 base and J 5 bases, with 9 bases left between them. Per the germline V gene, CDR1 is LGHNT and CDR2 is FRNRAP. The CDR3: CASGLDRIHNEQFF. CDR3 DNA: TGTGCTAGTGGTTTGGACAGAATACACAATGAGCAGTTCTTC.

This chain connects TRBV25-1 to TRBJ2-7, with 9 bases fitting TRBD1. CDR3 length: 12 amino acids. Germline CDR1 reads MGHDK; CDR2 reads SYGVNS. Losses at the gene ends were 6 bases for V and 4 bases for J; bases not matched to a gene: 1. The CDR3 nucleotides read TGTGCCAGCAGCGGGACAGGGTACGAGCAGTACTTC. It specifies CASSGTGYEQYF.

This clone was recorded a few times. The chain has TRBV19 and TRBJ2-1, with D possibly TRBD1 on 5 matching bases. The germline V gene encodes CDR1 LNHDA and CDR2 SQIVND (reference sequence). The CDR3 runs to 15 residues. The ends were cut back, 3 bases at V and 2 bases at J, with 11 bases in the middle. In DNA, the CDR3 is TGTGCCAGTAGTATCTTGGACACCCCCTACAATGAGCAGTTCTTC. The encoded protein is CASSILDTPYNEQFF. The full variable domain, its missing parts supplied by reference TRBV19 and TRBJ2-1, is DGGITQSPKYLFRKEGQNVTLSCEQNLNHDAMYWYRQDPGQGLRLIYYSQIVNDFQKGDIAEGYSVSREKKESFPLTVTSAQKNPTAFYLCASSILDTPYNEQFFGPGTRLTVL.

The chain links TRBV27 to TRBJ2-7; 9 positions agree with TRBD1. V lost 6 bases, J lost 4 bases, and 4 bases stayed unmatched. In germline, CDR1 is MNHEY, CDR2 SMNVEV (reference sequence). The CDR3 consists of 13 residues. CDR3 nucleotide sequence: TGTGCCAGCAGCCGTGGGACAGGGTACGAGCAGTACTTC. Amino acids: CASSRGTGYEQYF.

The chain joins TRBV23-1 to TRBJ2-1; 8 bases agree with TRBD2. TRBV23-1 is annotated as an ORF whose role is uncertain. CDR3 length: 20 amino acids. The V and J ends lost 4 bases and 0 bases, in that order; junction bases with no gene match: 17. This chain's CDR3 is CASSRRLVRRGGSSYNEQFF. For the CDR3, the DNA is TGCGCCAGCAGTCGACGGCTAGTCCGACGCGGGGGGAGCTCCTACAATGAGCAGTTCTTC.

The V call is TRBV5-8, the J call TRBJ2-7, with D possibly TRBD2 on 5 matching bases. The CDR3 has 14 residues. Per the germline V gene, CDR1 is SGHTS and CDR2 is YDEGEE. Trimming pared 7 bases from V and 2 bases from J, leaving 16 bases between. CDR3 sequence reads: CASSFPDYAYEQYF. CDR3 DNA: TGTGCCAGCTCGTTCCCAGACTATGCCTACGAGCAGTACTTC. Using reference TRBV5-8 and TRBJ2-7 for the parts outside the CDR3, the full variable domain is EAGVTQSPTHLIKTRGQQATLRCSPISGHTSVYWYQQALGLGLQFLLWYDEGEERNRGNFPPRFSGRQFPNYSSELNVNALELEDSALYLCASSFPDYAYEQYFGPGTRLTVT.

The DNA of the CDR3 is TGTGCCAGCAGCTCAAGTAAGGGACAGGTGACTTATAGCAATCAGCCCCAGCATTTT. It is translated as CASSSSKGQVTYSNQPQHF. The chain carries TRBV7-8 and TRBJ1-5, with 8 bases lining up with TRBD1. In germline, CDR1 is SGHVS, CDR2 FQNEAQ. The CDR3 is 19 residues long. Trimming cost V 4 bases and J 0 bases; bases outside gene matches: 14.

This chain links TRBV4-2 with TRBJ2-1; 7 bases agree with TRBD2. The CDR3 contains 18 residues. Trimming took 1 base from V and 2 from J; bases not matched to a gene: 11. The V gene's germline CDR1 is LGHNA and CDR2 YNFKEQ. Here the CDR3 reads CASSQGPLGEGPYNEQFF. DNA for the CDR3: TGTGCCAGCAGCCAAGGTCCCCTGGGGGAGGGACCCTACAATGAGCAGTTCTTC.

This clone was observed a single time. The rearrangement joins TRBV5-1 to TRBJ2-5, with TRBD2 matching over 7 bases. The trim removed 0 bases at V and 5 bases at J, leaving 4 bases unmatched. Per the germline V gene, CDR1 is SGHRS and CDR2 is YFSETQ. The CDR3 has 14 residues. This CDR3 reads CASSLGPGGETQYF. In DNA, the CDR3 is TGCGCCAGCAGCTTGGGGCCCGGGGGGGAGACCCAGTACTTC.

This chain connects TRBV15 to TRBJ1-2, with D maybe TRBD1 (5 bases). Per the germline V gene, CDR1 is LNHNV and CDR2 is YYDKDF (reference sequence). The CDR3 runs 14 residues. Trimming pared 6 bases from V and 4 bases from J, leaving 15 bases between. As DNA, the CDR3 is TGTGCCACCAGGGCCCAGGGCGCCGGCTATGGCTACACCTTC. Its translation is CATRAQGAGYGYTF.

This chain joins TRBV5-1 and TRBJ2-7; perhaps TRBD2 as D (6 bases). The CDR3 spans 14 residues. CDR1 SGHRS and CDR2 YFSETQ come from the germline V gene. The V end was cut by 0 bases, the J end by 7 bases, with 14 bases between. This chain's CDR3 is CASSLVRDSGEQYF. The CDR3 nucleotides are TGCGCCAGCAGCTTGGTGCGGGACTCCGGTGAGCAGTACTTC.

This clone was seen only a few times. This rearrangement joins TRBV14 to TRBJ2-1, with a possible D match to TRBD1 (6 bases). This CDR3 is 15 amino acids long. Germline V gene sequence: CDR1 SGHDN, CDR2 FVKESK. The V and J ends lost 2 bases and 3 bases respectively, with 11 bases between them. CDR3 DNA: TGTGCCAGCAGCCAATTTGGGGGCGTCTACAATGAGCAGTTCTTC. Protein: CASSQFGGVYNEQFF.

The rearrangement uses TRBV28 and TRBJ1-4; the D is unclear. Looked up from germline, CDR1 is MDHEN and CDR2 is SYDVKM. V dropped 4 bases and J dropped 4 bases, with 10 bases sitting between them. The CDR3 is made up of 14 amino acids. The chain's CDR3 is CASSSGQSNEKLFF. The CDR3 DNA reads TGTGCCAGCAGTTCTGGGCAGAGTAATGAAAAACTGTTTTTT.

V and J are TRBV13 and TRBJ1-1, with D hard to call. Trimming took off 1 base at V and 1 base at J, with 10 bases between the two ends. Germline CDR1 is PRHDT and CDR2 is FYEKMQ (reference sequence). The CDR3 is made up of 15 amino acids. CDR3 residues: CASSLDSLSNTEAFF. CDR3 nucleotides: TGTGCCAGCAGCTTAGACAGCCTGTCGAACACTGAAGCTTTCTTT.

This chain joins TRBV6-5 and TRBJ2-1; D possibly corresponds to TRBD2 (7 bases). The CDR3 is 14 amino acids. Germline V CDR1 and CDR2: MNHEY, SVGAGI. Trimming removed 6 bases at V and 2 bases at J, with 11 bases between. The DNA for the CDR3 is TGTGCCAGCAGGGGAGGGGGGACCTACAATGAGCAGTTCTTC. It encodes CASRGGGTYNEQFF.

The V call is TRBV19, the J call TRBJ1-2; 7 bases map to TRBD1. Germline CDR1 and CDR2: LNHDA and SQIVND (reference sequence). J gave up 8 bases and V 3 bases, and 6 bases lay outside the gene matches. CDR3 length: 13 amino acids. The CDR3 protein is CASSIAGTVGYTF. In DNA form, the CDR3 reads TGTGCCAGTAGTATCGCGGGGACAGTCGGCTACACCTTC.

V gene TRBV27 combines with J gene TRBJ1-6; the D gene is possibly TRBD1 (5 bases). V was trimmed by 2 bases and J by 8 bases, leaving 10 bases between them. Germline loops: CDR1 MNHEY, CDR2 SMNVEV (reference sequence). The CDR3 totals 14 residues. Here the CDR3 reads CASSLSGRDSPLHF. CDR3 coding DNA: TGTGCCAGCAGTTTAAGTGGCAGGGATTCACCCCTCCACTTT.

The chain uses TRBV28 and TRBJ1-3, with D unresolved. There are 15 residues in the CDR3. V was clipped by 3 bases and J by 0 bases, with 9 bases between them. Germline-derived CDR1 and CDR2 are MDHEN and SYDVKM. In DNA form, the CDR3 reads TGTGCCAGCAGTTTCGTCCGGAGCTCTGGAAACACCATATATTTT. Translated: CASSFVRSSGNTIYF.

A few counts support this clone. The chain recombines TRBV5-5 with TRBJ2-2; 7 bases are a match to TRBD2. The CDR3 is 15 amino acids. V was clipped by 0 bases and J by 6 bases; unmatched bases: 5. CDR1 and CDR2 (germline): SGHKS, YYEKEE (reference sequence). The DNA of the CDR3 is TGTGCCAGCAGCTTGGGGGGAGGGCTGGCCGGGGAGCTGTTTTTT. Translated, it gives CASSLGGGLAGELFF.

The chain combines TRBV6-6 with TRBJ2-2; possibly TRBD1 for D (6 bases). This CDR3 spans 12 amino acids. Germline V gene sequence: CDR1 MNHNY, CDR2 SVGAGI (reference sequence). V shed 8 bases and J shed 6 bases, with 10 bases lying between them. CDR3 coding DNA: TGTGCCAGCCACGCAGGGGCCGGGGAGCTGTTTTTT. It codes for CASHAGAGELFF.

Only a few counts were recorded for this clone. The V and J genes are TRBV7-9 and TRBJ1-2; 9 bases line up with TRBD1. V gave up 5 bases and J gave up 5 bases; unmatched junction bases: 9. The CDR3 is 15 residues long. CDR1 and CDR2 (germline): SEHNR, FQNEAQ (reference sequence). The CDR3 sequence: CASSLRTGVWYGYTF. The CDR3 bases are TGTGCCAGCAGCCTAAGGACAGGGGTTTGGTATGGCTACACCTTC.

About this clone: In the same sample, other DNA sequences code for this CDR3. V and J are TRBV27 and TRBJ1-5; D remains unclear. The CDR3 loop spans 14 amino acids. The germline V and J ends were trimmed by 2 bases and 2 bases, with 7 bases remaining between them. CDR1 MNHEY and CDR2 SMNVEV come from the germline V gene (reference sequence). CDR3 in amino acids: CASSLGRGNQPQHF. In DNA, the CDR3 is TGTGCCAGCAGTTTAGGTCGGGGCAATCAGCCCCAGCATTTT.